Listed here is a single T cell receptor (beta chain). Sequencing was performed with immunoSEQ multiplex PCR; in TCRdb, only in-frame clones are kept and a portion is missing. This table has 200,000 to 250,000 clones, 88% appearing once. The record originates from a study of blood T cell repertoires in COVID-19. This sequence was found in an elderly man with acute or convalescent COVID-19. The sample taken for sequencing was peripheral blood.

In nucleotides, the CDR3 is TGTGCCAGCAGCTTATGGACAGGGTGGATCGGTAATGAAAAACTGTTTTTT. Translating it yields CASSLWTGWIGNEKLFF. This chain connects TRBV5-6 to TRBJ1-4; 8 bases are shared with TRBD1. Trimming removed 2 bases from V and 4 bases from J; junction bases left unmatched: 10. CDR1 and CDR2 from the germline V gene are SGHDT and YYEEEE. This CDR3 is built from 17 residues.